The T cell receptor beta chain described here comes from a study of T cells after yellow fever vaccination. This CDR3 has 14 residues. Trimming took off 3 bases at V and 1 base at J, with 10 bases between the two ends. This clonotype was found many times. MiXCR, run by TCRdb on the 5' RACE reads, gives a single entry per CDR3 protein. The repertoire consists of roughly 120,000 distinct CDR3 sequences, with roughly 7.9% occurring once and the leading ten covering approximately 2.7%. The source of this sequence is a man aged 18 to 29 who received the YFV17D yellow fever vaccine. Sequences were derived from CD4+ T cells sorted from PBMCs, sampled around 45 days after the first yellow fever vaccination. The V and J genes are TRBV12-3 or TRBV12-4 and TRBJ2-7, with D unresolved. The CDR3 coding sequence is TGTGCCAGCAGTTTCCGGGTACAATCCTACGAGCAGTACTTC. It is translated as CASSFRVQSYEQYF.